This TCR beta chain was identified during a study of blood T cell repertoires in COVID-19. Looking at the study overall: Acute and convalescent COVID-19 samples came from the United States, Italy and Spain.

Donors in Cohort 3 who had recovered were those with two negative PCRs, healthcare professional clearance, or resolution of their symptoms. In the study's own analysis: Reference gene primer amplification in the assay estimated nucleated cell counts. Here immunoSEQ multiplex PCR was the method, and the copy in TCRdb shows in-frame clones only, minus some. That table gives V, J and clone size, and the DNA gave D and trimming. The sample contains some 320,000 clones, around 87% of which appear only once. V lost 2 bases, J lost 1 base, and 2 bases stayed unmatched. Germline V lookup: CDR1 SQVTM, CDR2 ANQGSEA. This CDR3 is 15 amino acids long.

The specimen was PBMCs or T cells enriched from blood (not recorded which). The clonotype originates from a woman aged 25-40 years who had recovered from COVID-19. The rearrangement links TRBV29-1 to TRBJ2-1, with 10 bases fitting TRBD2. The CDR3 coding sequence is TGCAGCGTTGAAAGCGGGGGGGTATCCTACAATGAGCAGTTCTTC. Amino acids: CSVESGGVSYNEQFF.